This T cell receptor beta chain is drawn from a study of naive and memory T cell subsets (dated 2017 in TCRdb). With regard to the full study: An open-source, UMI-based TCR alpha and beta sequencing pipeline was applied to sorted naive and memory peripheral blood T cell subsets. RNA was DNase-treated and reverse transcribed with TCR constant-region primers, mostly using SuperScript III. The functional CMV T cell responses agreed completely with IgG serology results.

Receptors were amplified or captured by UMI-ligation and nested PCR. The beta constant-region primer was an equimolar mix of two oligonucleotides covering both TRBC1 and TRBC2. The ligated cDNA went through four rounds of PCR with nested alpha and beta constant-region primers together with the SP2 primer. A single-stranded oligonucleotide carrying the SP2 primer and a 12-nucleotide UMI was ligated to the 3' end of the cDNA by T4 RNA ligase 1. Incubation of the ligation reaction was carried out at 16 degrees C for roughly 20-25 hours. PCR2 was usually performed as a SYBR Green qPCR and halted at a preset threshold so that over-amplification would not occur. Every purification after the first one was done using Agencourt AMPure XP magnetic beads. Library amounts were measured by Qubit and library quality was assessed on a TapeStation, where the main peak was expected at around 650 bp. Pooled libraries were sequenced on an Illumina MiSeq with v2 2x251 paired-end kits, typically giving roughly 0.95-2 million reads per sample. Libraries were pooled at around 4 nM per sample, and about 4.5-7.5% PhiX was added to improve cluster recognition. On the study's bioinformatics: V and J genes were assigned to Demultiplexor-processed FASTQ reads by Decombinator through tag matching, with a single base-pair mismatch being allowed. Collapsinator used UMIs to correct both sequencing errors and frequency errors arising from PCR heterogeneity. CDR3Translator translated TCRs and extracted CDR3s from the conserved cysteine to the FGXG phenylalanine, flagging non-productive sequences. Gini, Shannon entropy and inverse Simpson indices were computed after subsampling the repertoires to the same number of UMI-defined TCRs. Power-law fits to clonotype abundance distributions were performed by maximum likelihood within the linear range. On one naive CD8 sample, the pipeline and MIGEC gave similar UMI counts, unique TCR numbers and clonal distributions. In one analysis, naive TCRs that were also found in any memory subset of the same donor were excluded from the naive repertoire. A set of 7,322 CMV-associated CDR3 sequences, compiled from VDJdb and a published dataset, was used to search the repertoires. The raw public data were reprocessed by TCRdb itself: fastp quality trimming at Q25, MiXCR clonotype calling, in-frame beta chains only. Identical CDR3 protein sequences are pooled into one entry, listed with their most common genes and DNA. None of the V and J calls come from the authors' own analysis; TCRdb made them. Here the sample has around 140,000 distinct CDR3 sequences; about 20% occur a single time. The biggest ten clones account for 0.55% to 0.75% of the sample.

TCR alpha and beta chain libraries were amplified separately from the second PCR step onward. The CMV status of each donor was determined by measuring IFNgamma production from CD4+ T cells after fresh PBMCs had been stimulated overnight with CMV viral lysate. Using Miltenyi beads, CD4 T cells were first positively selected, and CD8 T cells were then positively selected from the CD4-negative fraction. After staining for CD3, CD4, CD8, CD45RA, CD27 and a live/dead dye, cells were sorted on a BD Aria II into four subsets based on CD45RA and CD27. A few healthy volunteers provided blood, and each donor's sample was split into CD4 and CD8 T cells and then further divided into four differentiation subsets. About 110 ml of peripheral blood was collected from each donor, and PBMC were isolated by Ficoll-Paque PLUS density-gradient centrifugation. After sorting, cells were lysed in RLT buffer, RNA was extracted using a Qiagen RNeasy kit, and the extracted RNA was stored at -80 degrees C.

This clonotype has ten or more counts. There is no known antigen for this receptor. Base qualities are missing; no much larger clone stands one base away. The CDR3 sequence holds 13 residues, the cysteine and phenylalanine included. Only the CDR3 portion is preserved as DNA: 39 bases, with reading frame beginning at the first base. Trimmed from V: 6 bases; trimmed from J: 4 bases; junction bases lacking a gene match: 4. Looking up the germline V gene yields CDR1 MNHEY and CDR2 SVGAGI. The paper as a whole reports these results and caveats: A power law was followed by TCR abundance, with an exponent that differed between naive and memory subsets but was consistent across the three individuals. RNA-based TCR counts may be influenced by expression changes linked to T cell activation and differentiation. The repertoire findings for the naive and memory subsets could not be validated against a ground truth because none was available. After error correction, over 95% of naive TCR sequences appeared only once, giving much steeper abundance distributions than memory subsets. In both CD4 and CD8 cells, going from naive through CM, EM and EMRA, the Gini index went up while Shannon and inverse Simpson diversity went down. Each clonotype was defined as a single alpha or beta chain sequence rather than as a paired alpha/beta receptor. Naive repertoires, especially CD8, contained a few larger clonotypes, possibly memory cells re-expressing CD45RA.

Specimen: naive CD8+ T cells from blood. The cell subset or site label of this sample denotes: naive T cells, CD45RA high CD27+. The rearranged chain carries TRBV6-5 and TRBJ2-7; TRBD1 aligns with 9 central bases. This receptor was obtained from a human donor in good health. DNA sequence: TGTGCCAGCAGACTGGACAGGGGTTACGAGCAGTACTTC. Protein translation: CASRLDRGYEQYF.